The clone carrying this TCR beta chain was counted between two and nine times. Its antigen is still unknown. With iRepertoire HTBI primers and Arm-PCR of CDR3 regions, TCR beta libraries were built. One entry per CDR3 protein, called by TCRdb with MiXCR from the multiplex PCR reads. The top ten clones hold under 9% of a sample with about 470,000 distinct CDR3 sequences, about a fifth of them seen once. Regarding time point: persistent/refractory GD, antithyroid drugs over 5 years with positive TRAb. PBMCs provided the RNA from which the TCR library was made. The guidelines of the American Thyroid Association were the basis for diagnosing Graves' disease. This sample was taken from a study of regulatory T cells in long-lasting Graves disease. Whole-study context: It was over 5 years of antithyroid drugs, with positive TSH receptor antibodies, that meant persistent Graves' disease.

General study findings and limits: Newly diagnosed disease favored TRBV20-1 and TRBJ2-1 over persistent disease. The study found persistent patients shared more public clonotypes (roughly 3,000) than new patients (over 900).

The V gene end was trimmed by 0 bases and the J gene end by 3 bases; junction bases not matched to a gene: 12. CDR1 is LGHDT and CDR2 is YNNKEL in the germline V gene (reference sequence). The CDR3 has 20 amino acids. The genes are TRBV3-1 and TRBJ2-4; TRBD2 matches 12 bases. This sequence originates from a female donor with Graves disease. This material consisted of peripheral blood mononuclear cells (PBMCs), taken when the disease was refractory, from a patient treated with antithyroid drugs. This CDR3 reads CASSQDAASGRERGKNIQYF. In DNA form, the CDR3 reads TGTGCCAGCAGCCAAGATGCGGCTAGCGGGAGGGAAAGGGGCAAAAACATTCAGTACTTC.